This TCR beta chain was found in a study of T cell repertoires in cytomegalovirus infection (dated by TCRdb to between 2018 and 2020). Some background on the complete study: Donor HLA type was relevant to the analysis, because carriage of CMV infection together with the matching HLA type was indicated by public TCR beta signatures. Overall study results and their limits: The ex vivo response was dominated by HLA-C-restricted CMV-specific TCR beta clonotypes, which also provided the single most frequent clonotype in two of eight donors. In both this cohort and an independent roughly 330-donor cohort, the cumulative frequency of public TCR beta family members distinguished carriers of CMV infection plus the relevant HLA type.

Sequencer: Illumina HiSeq 1500. TCRdb trimmed public reads at Q25 via fastp, called clones via MiXCR and kept in-frame beta chains. Every CDR3 protein is listed once, alongside the most common genes and DNA of its rows. This sample holds a few hundred thousand distinct CDR3 sequences; around 15% were observed only once. Of the sample, 40% to 55% falls within the top ten clones. With regard to this clonotype: Its specific antigen is unknown. Qualities for individual bases were not recorded, and no much larger clone is one base off.

This receptor was taken from a human donor in good health (CMV status not recorded). Some clones in this sample may be carry-over from other donors' samples. Sample: CD8+ T cells from PBMCs.

The CDR3 reads CASSLPRPLSDTQYF. The DNA reads TGTGCCAGCAGCTTACCCAGGCCCCTCTCCGATACGCAGTATTTT. The chain links TRBV7-4 with TRBJ2-3; the D gene remains uncertain. From its cysteine to its phenylalanine, the CDR3 spans 15 amino acids. Left in the record is the CDR3 DNA by itself, 45 bases read in frame from the first base. The germline V gene provides CDR1 SGHVT and CDR2 SQSDAQ. V drops 2 bases and J drops 6 bases, leaving 15 bases in between. Full variable domain (CDR3 extended with the reference TRBV7-4 and TRBJ2-3 proteins): GAGVSQSPRYKVAKRGRDVALRCDSISGHVTLYWYRQTLGQGSEVLTYSQSDAQRDKSGRPSGRFSAERPERSVSTLKIQRTEQGDSAVYLCASSLPRPLSDTQYFGPGTRLTVL.